What follows are 8 T cell receptor beta chains derived from one specimen sequenced in a study of beta chain features in type 1 diabetes. Study observations and caveats: A moderate, significant TCRB CDR3 shortening appeared in type 1 diabetes across four CD4+ subsets.

Antigens for these TCRs are unknown. Every isolated RNA sample was fully reverse transcribed, so sequencing captured expressed TCRB transcripts. The data were produced by immunoSEQ multiplex PCR, yet TCRdb's version contains in-frame clones alone and is incomplete. The data contain some 150,000 clones, about 13% of them seen just once; the ten biggest clones take up about 1.3%. Material: central memory CD4+ T cells from blood. All receptors come from a man between 18 and 29 years old with type 1 diabetes.

This rearrangement joins TRBV11-3 to TRBJ2-3, with D tentatively TRBD1 (5 bases). Germline values: CDR1 SGHNT, CDR2 YENEEA. The CDR3 has 15 amino acids. V gave up 6 bases and J gave up 0 bases, with 13 bases separating them. CDR3 sequence: CASSPRAASTDTQYF. DNA for the CDR3: TGTGCCAGCAGTCCCAGGGCAGCTAGCACAGATACGCAGTATTTT.

The rearrangement uses TRBV5-6 and TRBJ1-2; D not certain. The V gene lost 3 bases and the J gene lost 4 bases, with 13 bases spanning the gap. The CDR3 loop spans 14 amino acids. Germline lookup yields CDR1 SGHDT and CDR2 YYEEEE. The CDR3 DNA is TGTGCCAGCAGCTCCCTGGACGGGCCCTATGGCTACACCTTC. Protein product: CASSSLDGPYGYTF.

This clone appeared a few times. V and J are TRBV19 and TRBJ1-2, with D possibly being TRBD1 (6 bases). The CDR3 runs 12 residues. Trimming pared 7 bases from V and 12 bases from J, leaving 18 bases between. Germline V CDR1 and CDR2: LNHDA, SQIVND (reference sequence). The CDR3 DNA sequence: TGTGCCAGTACCCCCGATTCAGGGGCTCACACCTTC. Protein sequence: CASTPDSGAHTF. Full variable domain (missing parts from reference TRBV19 and TRBJ1-2): DGGITQSPKYLFRKEGQNVTLSCEQNLNHDAMYWYRQDPGQGLRLIYYSQIVNDFQKGDIAEGYSVSREKKESFPLTVTSAQKNPTAFYLCASTPDSGAHTFGSGTRLTVV.

This clone occurred many times. The V gene is TRBV28, the J gene TRBJ2-7; no reliable D call. The germline V and J ends were trimmed by 3 bases and 4 bases, with 7 bases remaining between them. Per the germline V gene, CDR1 is MDHEN and CDR2 is SYDVKM. The CDR3 is 12 residues long. The CDR3 coding sequence is TGTGCCAGCAGTTTTGCAGTGTACGAGCAGTACTTC. It encodes CASSFAVYEQYF.

V and J are TRBV7-7 and TRBJ2-3, with TRBD2 matching 12 bases. The V segment lost 5 bases and the J segment 2 bases; nucleotides outside the gene matches: 5. The germline gives CDR1 SSHAT, CDR2 FNYEAQ (reference sequence). The CDR3 has 16 amino acids. In DNA form, the CDR3 reads TGTGCCAGCAGCATCCGGACTAGCGGGAACACAGATACGCAGTATTTT. This codes for CASSIRTSGNTDTQYF.

This clone was detected many times. The V gene is TRBV27, the J gene TRBJ2-7; no clear D gene. The germline CDR1 and CDR2 sequences are MNHEY and SMNVEV (reference sequence). V was pared by 6 bases and J by 0 bases, with 9 bases between. The CDR3 contains 13 residues. CDR3 region: CASSRAGSYEQYF. The CDR3 DNA reads TGTGCCAGCAGCCGAGCAGGCTCCTACGAGCAGTACTTC.

This clone came up many times. The chain uses TRBV29-1 and TRBJ2-6; D uncertain. Looked up from germline, CDR1 is SQVTM and CDR2 is ANQGSEA. The CDR3 loop spans 13 amino acids. V lost 3 bases, J lost 2 bases, and 5 bases lay in between. In nucleotides, the CDR3 is TGCAGCGTTGACCTACCTGGGGCCAACGTCCTGACTTTC. The encoded protein is CSVDLPGANVLTF. Based on the CDR3 plus reference TRBV29-1 and TRBJ2-6, the full variable domain is SAVISQKPSRDICQRGTSLTIQCQVDSQVTMMFWYRQQPGQSLTLIATANQGSEATYESGFVIDKFPISRPNLTFSTLTVSNMSPEDSSIYLCSVDLPGANVLTFGAGSRLTVL.

The chain is built from TRBV28 and TRBJ2-2; D is possibly TRBD1 (6 bases). V lost 6 bases to trimming and J lost 3 bases, with 14 bases between them. Germline V gene sequence: CDR1 MDHEN, CDR2 SYDVKM. This CDR3 comprises 15 residues. The CDR3 sequence: CASSLTGRDTGELFF. CDR3 sequence (DNA): TGTGCCAGCAGCCTTACAGGGCGGGACACCGGGGAGCTGTTTTTT.